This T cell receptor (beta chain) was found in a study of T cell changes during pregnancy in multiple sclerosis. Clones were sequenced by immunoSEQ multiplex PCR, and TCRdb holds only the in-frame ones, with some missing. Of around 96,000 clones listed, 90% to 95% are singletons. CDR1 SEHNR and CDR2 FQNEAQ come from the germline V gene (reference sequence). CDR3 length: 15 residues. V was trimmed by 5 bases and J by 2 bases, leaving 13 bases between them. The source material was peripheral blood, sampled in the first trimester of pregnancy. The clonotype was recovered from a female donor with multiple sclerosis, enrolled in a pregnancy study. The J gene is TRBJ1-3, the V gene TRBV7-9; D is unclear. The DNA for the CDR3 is TGTGCCAGCAGCCCCCCTAATCCGGCTGGAAACACCATATATTTT. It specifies CASSPPNPAGNTIYF. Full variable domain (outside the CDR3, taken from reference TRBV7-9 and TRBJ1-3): DTGVSQNPRHKITKRGQNVTFRCDPISEHNRLYWYRQTLGQGPEFLTYFQNEAQLEKSRLLSDRFSAERPKGSFSTLEIQRTEQGDSAMYLCASSPPNPAGNTIYFGEGSWLTVV.